This T cell receptor beta chain was retrieved from a study of cytomegalovirus exposure and HLA in healthy donors. Germline lookup yields CDR1 MNHEY and CDR2 SMNVEV (reference sequence). J lost 6 bases, V lost 6 bases, and 2 bases had no gene match. The CDR3 totals 14 residues. About this clone itself: The antigen is undetermined.

The PCR contained 60 Vbeta and 13 Jbeta primers. Clones were sequenced by immunoSEQ multiplex PCR, and TCRdb holds only the in-frame ones, with some missing. The sample shows roughly 200,000 clones, roughly 74% of them seen only once. General study results and limits: In an earlier analysis, in several hundred donors, most V segments appeared productive either ~90% or ~30% of the time. Association of a missense DCLRE1C variant with TCR beta V- and J-gene trimming was reported in a later analysis.

The donors gave bone marrow, and they were healthy. The receptor comes from a woman aged 25 to 39 in good health and CMV-seropositive. Sequencing was performed on PBMCs. This rearrangement joins TRBV27 to TRBJ1-4, with 12 bases that match TRBD1. The CDR3 loop reads CASRGQGAYEKLFF. In DNA, the CDR3 is TGTGCCAGCAGGGGACAGGGGGCATATGAAAAACTGTTTTTT.